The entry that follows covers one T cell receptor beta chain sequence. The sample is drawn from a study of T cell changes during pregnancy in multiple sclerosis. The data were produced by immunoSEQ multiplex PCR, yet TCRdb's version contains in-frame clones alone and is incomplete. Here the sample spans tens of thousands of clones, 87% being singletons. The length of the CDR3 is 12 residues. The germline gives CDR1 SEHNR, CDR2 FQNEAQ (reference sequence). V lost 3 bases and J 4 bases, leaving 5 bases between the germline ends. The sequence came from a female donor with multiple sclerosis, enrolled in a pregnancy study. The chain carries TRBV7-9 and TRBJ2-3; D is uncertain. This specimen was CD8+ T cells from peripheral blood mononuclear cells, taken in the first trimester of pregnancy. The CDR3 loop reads CASSLSPDTQYF. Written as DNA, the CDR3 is TGTGCCAGCAGCTTGAGTCCAGATACGCAGTATTTT. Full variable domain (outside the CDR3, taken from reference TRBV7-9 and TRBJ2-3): DTGVSQNPRHKITKRGQNVTFRCDPISEHNRLYWYRQTLGQGPEFLTYFQNEAQLEKSRLLSDRFSAERPKGSFSTLEIQRTEQGDSAMYLCASSLSPDTQYFGPGTRLTVL.